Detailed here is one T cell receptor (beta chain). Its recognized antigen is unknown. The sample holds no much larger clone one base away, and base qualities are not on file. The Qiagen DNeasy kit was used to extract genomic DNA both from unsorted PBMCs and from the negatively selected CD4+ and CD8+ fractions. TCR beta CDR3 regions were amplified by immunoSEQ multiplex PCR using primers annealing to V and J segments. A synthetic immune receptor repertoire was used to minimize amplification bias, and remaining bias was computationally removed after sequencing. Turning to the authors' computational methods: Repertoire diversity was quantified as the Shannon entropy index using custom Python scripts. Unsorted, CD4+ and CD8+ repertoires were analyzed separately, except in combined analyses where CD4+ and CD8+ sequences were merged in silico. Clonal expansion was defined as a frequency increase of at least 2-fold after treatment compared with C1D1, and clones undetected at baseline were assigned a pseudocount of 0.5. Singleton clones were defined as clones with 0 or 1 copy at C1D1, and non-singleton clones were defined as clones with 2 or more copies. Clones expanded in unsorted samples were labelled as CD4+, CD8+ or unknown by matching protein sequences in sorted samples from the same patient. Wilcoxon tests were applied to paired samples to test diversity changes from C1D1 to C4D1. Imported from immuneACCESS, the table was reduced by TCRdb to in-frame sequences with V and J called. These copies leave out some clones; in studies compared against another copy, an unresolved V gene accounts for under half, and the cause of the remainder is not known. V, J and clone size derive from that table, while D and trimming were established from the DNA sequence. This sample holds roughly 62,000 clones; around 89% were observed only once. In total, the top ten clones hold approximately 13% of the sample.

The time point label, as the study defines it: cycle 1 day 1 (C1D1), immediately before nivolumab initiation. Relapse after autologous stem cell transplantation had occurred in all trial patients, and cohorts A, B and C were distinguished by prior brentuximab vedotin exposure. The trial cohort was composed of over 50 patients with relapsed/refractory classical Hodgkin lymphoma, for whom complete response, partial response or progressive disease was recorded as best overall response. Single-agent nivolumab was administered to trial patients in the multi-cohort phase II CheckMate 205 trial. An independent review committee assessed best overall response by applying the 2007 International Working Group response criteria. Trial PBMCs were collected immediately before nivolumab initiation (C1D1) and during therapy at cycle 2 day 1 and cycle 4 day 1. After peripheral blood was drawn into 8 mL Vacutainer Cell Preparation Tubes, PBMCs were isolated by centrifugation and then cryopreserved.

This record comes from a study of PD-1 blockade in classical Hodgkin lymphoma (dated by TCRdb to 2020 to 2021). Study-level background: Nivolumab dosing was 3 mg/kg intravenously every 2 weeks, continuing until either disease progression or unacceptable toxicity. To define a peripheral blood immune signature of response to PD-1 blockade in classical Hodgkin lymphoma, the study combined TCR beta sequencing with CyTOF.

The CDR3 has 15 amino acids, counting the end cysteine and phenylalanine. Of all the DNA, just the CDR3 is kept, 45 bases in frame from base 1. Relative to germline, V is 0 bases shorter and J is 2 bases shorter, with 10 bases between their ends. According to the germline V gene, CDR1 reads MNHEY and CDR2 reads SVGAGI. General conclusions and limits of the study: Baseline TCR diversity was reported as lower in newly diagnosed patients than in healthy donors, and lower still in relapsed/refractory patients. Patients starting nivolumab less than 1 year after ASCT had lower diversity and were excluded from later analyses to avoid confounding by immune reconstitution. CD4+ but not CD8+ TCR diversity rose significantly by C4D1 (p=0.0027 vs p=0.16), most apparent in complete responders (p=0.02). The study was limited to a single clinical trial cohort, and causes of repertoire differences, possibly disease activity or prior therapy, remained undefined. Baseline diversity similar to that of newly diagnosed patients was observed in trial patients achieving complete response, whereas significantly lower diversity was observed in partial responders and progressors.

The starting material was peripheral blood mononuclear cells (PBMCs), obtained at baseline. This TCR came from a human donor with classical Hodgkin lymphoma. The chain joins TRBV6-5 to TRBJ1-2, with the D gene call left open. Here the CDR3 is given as CASSYSWPANYGYTF. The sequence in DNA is TGTGCCAGCAGTTACTCGTGGCCAGCCAACTATGGCTACACCTTC.